These 21 T cell receptor beta chains were sequenced from one sample in a study of T cell responses to AZD1222 COVID-19 vaccine. The assay was immunoSEQ multiplex PCR, and TCRdb's table has in-frame clones only and misses some. The sample holds about 170,000 clones, around 90% seen once. This specimen was peripheral blood, taken on day 0 of AZD1222 vaccination. The receptor set was obtained from an adult in good health.

V and J are TRBV11-2 and TRBJ2-7, with no clear D. There are 12 residues in the CDR3. CDR1 SGHAT and CDR2 FQNNGV come from the germline V gene. V lost 4 bases and J lost 4, with 8 bases in between. This CDR3 reads CASSSPGYEQYF. The CDR3 nucleotides read TGTGCCAGCAGCTCCCCCGGGTACGAGCAGTACTTC.

This chain links TRBV11-2 with TRBJ2-1; D gene uncertain. Per germline, CDR1 SGHAT and CDR2 FQNNGV. The CDR3 has 15 amino acids. Trimming took 1 base from V and 5 from J, leaving 12 bases between them. CDR3 nucleotide sequence: TGTGCCAGCAGCTTAGTTTCGGCGAATAACAATGAGCAGTTCTTC. Translation: CASSLVSANNNEQFF.

The V and J genes are TRBV5-1 and TRBJ2-1; D gene uncertain. This CDR3 is built from 11 residues. V was shortened by 5 bases and J by 9 bases, with 9 bases between the two germline ends. CDR1 is SGHRS, CDR2 YFSETQ, per germline. The CDR3 region has the DNA TGCGCCAGCAGTGTCGGCGGTGAGCAGTTCTTC. This sequence encodes CASSVGGEQFF.

The chain carries TRBV27 and TRBJ2-7, with TRBD2 matching 14 bases. Looked up from germline, CDR1 is MNHEY and CDR2 is SMNVEV (reference sequence). The CDR3 loop spans 12 amino acids. The V gene end was trimmed by 6 bases and the J gene end by 9 bases; junction bases not matched to a gene: 1. This chain's CDR3 is CASRGLAGGQYF. The CDR3 coding sequence is TGTGCCAGCAGAGGACTAGCGGGAGGGCAGTACTTC.

This clone showed up just a few times. The chain couples TRBV5-5 to TRBJ2-1; D tentatively reads TRBD1 or TRBD2 (5 bases each). The CDR3 loop spans 12 amino acids. With 7 bases removed from V and 0 bases from J, the gap between germline ends came to 5 bases. Germline CDR1 SGHKS, CDR2 YYEKEE (reference sequence). The CDR3 loop is CASGTSYNEQFF. The CDR3, as DNA: TGTGCCAGCGGGACCTCCTACAATGAGCAGTTCTTC.

The chain couples TRBV30 to TRBJ1-4; the D is unclear. CDR3 length: 16 residues. V lost 0 bases, J lost 0 bases, and 11 bases lay in between. Per germline, CDR1 GTSNPN and CDR2 SVGIG (reference sequence). The chain's CDR3 is CAWSVAGAATNEKLFF. In nucleotides, the CDR3 is TGTGCCTGGAGTGTAGCGGGAGCAGCAACTAATGAAAAACTGTTTTTT.

The chain carries TRBV7-2 and TRBJ1-2, with TRBD1 identical over 7 bases. V shed 1 base and J 8 bases; nucleotides not matched to a gene: 7. Germline CDR1 and CDR2: SGHTA and FQGNSA. This CDR3 is 14 amino acids long. The CDR3, as DNA: TGTGCCAGCAGCTTAGTACTACAGGGGAGGGGCTACACCTTC. Protein sequence: CASSLVLQGRGYTF.

This clone has only one observation. The chain links TRBV2 to TRBJ2-7, with D unresolved. Germline V gene lookup returns CDR1 SNHLY and CDR2 FYNNEI. V lost 8 bases to trimming and J lost 2 bases, with 13 bases between them. The CDR3 is made up of 13 amino acids. The CDR3 nucleotides read TGTGCCAGCCTTCGAATGGTCACCTACGAGCAGTACTTC. It encodes CASLRMVTYEQYF.

The chain employs TRBV7-2 and TRBJ1-2; 7 bases are shared with TRBD1. Germline loops: CDR1 SGHTA, CDR2 FQGNSA. The J segment lost 4 bases and the V segment lost 5 bases, leaving 7 bases of the junction unmatched. The CDR3 runs to 14 residues. CDR3 sequence: CASSPQGGGYGYTF. The CDR3 DNA follows: TGTGCCAGCAGCCCCCAGGGGGGTGGCTATGGCTACACCTTC.

This chain joins TRBV4-1 and TRBJ1-1; D might be TRBD1 (5 bases). The germline gives CDR1 MGHRA, CDR2 YSYEKL. The CDR3 sequence is 13 residues long. The germline V and J ends were trimmed by 0 bases and 8 bases, with 10 bases remaining between them. The CDR3 DNA sequence: TGCGCCAGCAGCCAAGAGGGGTGGGGGGAAGCTTTCTTT. It translates to CASSQEGWGEAFF.

This clone came up once. V gene TRBV6-5 combines with J gene TRBJ2-7; 7 bases match TRBD2. The CDR3 contains 13 residues. Germline values: CDR1 MNHEY, CDR2 SVGAGI. V gave up 6 bases and J gave up 7 bases; unmatched junction bases: 9. In nucleotides, the CDR3 is TGTGCCAGCAGACGGGAGGCCCCCGTAGAGCAGTACTTC. As protein: CASRREAPVEQYF.

CDR3 protein: CASSPRTGPEKLFF. The CDR3 nucleotides are TGTGCCAGCAGTCCGAGGACAGGGCCAGAAAAACTGTTTTTT. The chain combines TRBV28 with TRBJ1-4, with 8 positions matching TRBD1. This CDR3 has 14 amino acids. V shed 5 bases and J 8 bases; nucleotides not matched to a gene: 7. Germline CDR1 reads MDHEN; CDR2 reads SYDVKM.

The chain recombines TRBV27 with TRBJ1-2, with 9 nucleotides matching TRBD1. The CDR3 totals 15 residues. J was trimmed by 4 bases and V by 7 bases; bases with no gene match: 10. Per the germline V gene, CDR1 is MNHEY and CDR2 is SMNVEV (reference sequence). CDR3 nucleotides: TGTGCCAGCATGGAATGGACAGGGGCGGGCTATGGCTACACCTTC. Encoded protein: CASMEWTGAGYGYTF.

The chain couples TRBV9 to TRBJ1-1, with TRBD1 identical over 7 bases. The CDR3 runs to 14 residues. V was clipped by 4 bases and J by 2 bases; unmatched bases: 5. Looked up from germline, CDR1 is SGDLS and CDR2 is YYNGEE. The CDR3 here is CASSSWDRNTEAFF. CDR3 nucleotides: TGTGCCAGCAGCTCCTGGGACAGAAACACTGAAGCTTTCTTT.

This clone was observed once. The chain employs TRBV7-9 and TRBJ2-1; D might be TRBD2 (6 bases). Germline V gene sequence: CDR1 SEHNR, CDR2 FQNEAQ (reference sequence). The CDR3 consists of 16 residues. V lost 4 bases and J 6 bases, leaving 19 bases between the germline ends. Written as DNA, the CDR3 is TGTGCCAGCAGCTCCCCAGCGGGCCCCATCTTCAATGAGCAGTTCTTC. Protein product: CASSSPAGPIFNEQFF. The variable domain in full, completed from reference TRBV7-9 and TRBJ2-1, reads DTGVSQNPRHKITKRGQNVTFRCDPISEHNRLYWYRQTLGQGPEFLTYFQNEAQLEKSRLLSDRFSAERPKGSFSTLEIQRTEQGDSAMYLCASSSPAGPIFNEQFFGPGTRLTVL.

The genes are TRBV27 and TRBJ2-3, with D possibly matching TRBD2 (5 bases). The CDR3 loop spans 15 amino acids. In germline, CDR1 is MNHEY, CDR2 SMNVEV (reference sequence). V was shortened by 6 bases and J by 0 bases, with 13 bases between the two germline ends. CDR3 loop: CASRHRETSTDTQYF. CDR3 nucleotide sequence: TGTGCCAGCAGACACCGGGAAACTAGCACAGATACGCAGTATTTT.

This chain's CDR3 is CASSLTGLPTDTQYF. The CDR3 bases are TGTGCCAGCAGCTTAACAGGGCTGCCCACAGATACGCAGTATTTT. The chain joins TRBV7-3 to TRBJ2-3; D gene ambiguous. V lost 0 bases and J 2 bases, leaving 9 bases between the germline ends. CDR1 is SGHTA and CDR2 is FQGTGA in the germline V gene. This CDR3 has 15 residues. The variable domain in full, with the rest retrieved from reference TRBV7-3 and TRBJ2-3, is GAGVSQTPSNKVTEKGKYVELRCDPISGHTALYWYRQSLGQGPEFLIYFQGTGAADDSGLPNDRFFAVRPEGSVSTLKIQRTERGDSAVYLCASSLTGLPTDTQYFGPGTRLTVL.

The chain has TRBV7-3 and TRBJ2-1, with TRBD2 identical over 7 bases. With V trimmed by 2 bases and J by 15 bases, 10 bases remained unmatched. Germline V CDR1 and CDR2: SGHTA, FQGTGA. This CDR3 is 13 amino acids long. The CDR3 coding sequence is TGTGCCAGCAGCTTATCCGGACTAGGCCAATGGTTCTTC. Translated, it gives CASSLSGLGQWFF.

The rearrangement uses TRBV11-3 and TRBJ2-1; no definite D call. Trimming shortened V by 5 bases and J by 9 bases, and 23 bases separated the two germline ends. Germline CDR1 is SGHNT and CDR2 is YENEEA. This CDR3 has 16 residues. The CDR3 loop reads CASSPQMDGLVVEQFF. The CDR3 nucleotides are TGTGCCAGCAGCCCCCAGATGGACGGTCTAGTTGTTGAGCAGTTCTTC.

This chain connects TRBV6-5 to TRBJ1-2; 11 nucleotides agree with TRBD1. Germline CDR1 and CDR2: MNHEY and SVGAGI. CDR3 length: 16 residues. Trimming cost V 2 bases and J 4 bases; bases outside gene matches: 6. The CDR3 reads CASSYRRTGGGYGYTF. The DNA of the CDR3 is TGTGCCAGCAGTTACAGGAGGACAGGGGGCGGCTATGGCTACACCTTC.

The chain is built from TRBV5-1 and TRBJ1-3; 7 bases line up with TRBD1. The CDR3 totals 14 residues. Germline V gene lookup returns CDR1 SGHRS and CDR2 YFSETQ. V lost 4 bases to trimming and J lost 4 bases; unmatched junction nucleotides: 5. The CDR3 loop reads CASSPTGAGNTIYF. DNA of the CDR3: TGCGCCAGCAGCCCAACAGGGGCCGGAAACACCATATATTTT.